This is a list of T cell receptor beta chains from one sample in a study of control samples from healthy donors and cancer patients. Libraries were prepared by immunoSEQ multiplex PCR; TCRdb keeps only in-frame clonotypes and omits some of them. The sample records 63,000 or so clones, over 70% being singletons. The specimen was blood. These receptors were obtained from a man aged 45-65 years in good health. Both conserved end residues are part of each CDR3. A D gene is named only where the DNA matches it firmly. Expanded clones get a size class; other rows say once, few or many, or leave the size out.

size: NA
D: NA
V: TRBV5-5
J: TRBJ2-1
CDR3: CASSLSWGPYNEQFF
DNA: TGTGCCAGCAGCTTGTCTTGGGGGCCCTACAATGAGCAGTTCTTC

size: NA
D: NA
V: TRBV11-3
J: TRBJ2-5
CDR3: CATRPHRGYETQYF
DNA: TGTGCCACCCGACCACATAGGGGATACGAGACCCAGTACTTC

size: NA
D: NA
V: TRBV7-8
J: TRBJ2-5
CDR3: CASSLRGVPETQYF
DNA: TGTGCCAGCAGCCTACGAGGGGTGCCAGAGACCCAGTACTTC

size: NA
D: NA
V: TRBV12-5
J: TRBJ2-5
CDR3: CAGLDRPKIQETQYF
DNA: TGTGCTGGTTTGGACAGACCTAAAATCCAAGAGACCCAGTACTTC

size: NA
D: NA
V: TRBV12-3/TRBV12-4
J: TRBJ1-2
CDR3: CASTLQGNYGYTF
DNA: TGTGCCAGCACCCTACAGGGTAACTATGGCTACACCTTC

size: NA
D: NA
V: TRBV7-3
J: TRBJ2-2
CDR3: CASSLSRPGELFF
DNA: TGTGCCAGCAGCTTAAGCAGGCCCGGGGAGCTGTTTTTT

size: once
D: NA
V: TRBV7-6
J: TRBJ2-7
CDR3: CASSHSGPRYEQYF
DNA: TGTGCCAGCAGTCACTCCGGGCCTCGCTACGAGCAGTACTTC

size: NA
D: TRBD2
V: TRBV6-2/TRBV6-3
J: TRBJ2-2
CDR3: CASSYTILSGGLDTGELFF
DNA: TGTGCCAGCAGTTACACCATCCTTAGCGGGGGGCTGGACACCGGGGAGCTGTTTTTT

size: NA
D: NA
V: TRBV10-3
J: TRBJ1-2
CDR3: CAISESDGGDYGYTF
DNA: TGTGCCATCAGTGAGTCGGACGGGGGAGACTATGGCTACACCTTC

size: NA
D: NA
V: TRBV7-2
J: TRBJ2-1
CDR3: CASSLAIGSYNEQFF
DNA: TGTGCCAGCAGCTTAGCGATCGGTTCCTACAATGAGCAGTTCTTC

size: NA
D: TRBD2
V: TRBV2
J: TRBJ2-2
CDR3: CASSPVGTSNTGELFF
DNA: TGTGCCAGCAGTCCAGTCGGGACTAGCAACACCGGGGAGCTGTTTTTT

size: NA
D: TRBD1
V: TRBV7-9
J: TRBJ1-4
CDR3: CASTLRGTANEKLFF
DNA: TGTGCCAGCACCCTCCGGGGGACAGCGAACGAAAAACTGTTTTTT

size: few
D: NA
V: TRBV7-2
J: TRBJ2-7
CDR3: CASTNLPGEAYEQYF
DNA: TGTGCCAGCACAAACTTACCCGGGGAGGCCTACGAGCAGTACTTC

size: NA
D: NA
V: TRBV7-8
J: TRBJ1-5
CDR3: CASSFQNNQPQHF
DNA: TGTGCCAGCAGCTTCCAAAATAATCAGCCCCAGCATTTT

size: NA
D: TRBD1
V: TRBV2
J: TRBJ1-5
CDR3: CATGHGTGGLNQPQHF
DNA: TGTGCCACCGGCCACGGGACAGGGGGCCTCAATCAGCCCCAGCATTTT

size: NA
D: NA
V: TRBV7-9
J: TRBJ2-3
CDR3: CASSRADGRSGTQYF
DNA: TGTGCCAGCAGCCGGGCTGATGGGAGGTCAGGGACGCAGTATTTT

size: NA
D: TRBD1
V: TRBV19
J: TRBJ1-2
CDR3: CASISDRGSGYGYTF
DNA: TGTGCCAGTATCTCCGACAGGGGCTCGGGGTATGGCTACACCTTC

size: NA
D: NA
V: TRBV29-1
J: TRBJ1-2
CDR3: CSVGQGIGYTF
DNA: TGCAGCGTTGGCCAAGGGATCGGCTACACCTTC

size: NA
D: TRBD2
V: TRBV5-1
J: TRBJ2-5
CDR3: CASSLNTRPGLAEETQYF
DNA: TGCGCCAGCAGCTTGAATACCCGACCGGGACTAGCGGAAGAGACCCAGTACTTC

size: NA
D: TRBD1
V: TRBV30
J: TRBJ1-1
CDR3: CAWSGGTGKGPNTEAFF
DNA: TGTGCCTGGAGCGGCGGGACAGGGAAGGGACCGAACACTGAAGCTTTCTTT

size: NA
D: TRBD2
V: TRBV10-3
J: TRBJ2-5
CDR3: CAISLAGVRETQYF
DNA: TGTGCCATCAGCCTAGCGGGGGTAAGGGAGACCCAGTACTTC

size: NA
D: TRBD2
V: TRBV7-9
J: TRBJ2-5
CDR3: CASSSWGSGGARETQYF
DNA: TGTGCCAGCAGCTCTTGGGGTAGCGGGGGGGCCCGAGAGACCCAGTACTTC

size: NA
D: NA
V: TRBV10-3
J: TRBJ1-4
CDR3: CAIGEQGLTNEKLFF
DNA: TGTGCCATCGGGGAACAGGGCCTCACTAATGAAAAACTGTTTTTT

size: NA
D: NA
V: TRBV2
J: TRBJ2-1
CDR3: CASSVIASPGVF
DNA: TGTGCCAGCAGTGTAATAGCTTCCCCGGGGGTCTTC

size: once
D: TRBD2
V: TRBV2
J: TRBJ2-7
CDR3: CASSAQAGLAPEQYF
DNA: TGTGCCAGCAGTGCCCAGGCGGGACTAGCCCCCGAGCAGTACTTC

size: NA
D: NA
V: TRBV5-1
J: TRBJ1-2
CDR3: CASSRDAGRGYTF
DNA: TGCGCCAGCAGCCGGGACGCCGGGCGGGGCTACACCTTC